This record concerns one T cell receptor beta chain sequence. These data are taken from a study of blood T cell repertoires in COVID-19. Study at large: Specimens from acute and convalescent COVID-19 originated in the United States, Italy and Spain. PBMCs, B-cell-depleted T cells, or T cells provided the cDNA or gDNA that made up the material.

Authors' processing steps: The assay estimated nucleated cells by amplifying reference gene primers. TCRdb keeps only in-frame clones here, not all; method: immunoSEQ multiplex PCR. The DNA was the basis for D and trimming; V, J and clone size are from that table. This sample has about 480,000 clones, with 85% to 90% found just once. Seattle patients were enrolled while actively infected and followed longitudinally. Germline trimming cut 4 bases from V and 5 bases from J; bases unmatched to any gene: 9. Germline V CDR1 and CDR2: SGDLS, YYNGEE. The CDR3 covers 15 residues. This TCR derives from a woman in her forties or fifties with COVID-19, enrolled during active disease. The source material was peripheral blood. The chain employs TRBV9 and TRBJ2-7; 10 bases are a match to TRBD2. The DNA for the CDR3 is TGTGCCAGCAGCCGAGCGGGGGGGGCAGGACACGAGCAGTACTTC. Its translation: CASSRAGGAGHEQYF.